A single sample gave rise to the 21 T cell receptor beta chains below, sequenced in a study of T cell responses to AZD1222 COVID-19 vaccine. Assay: immunoSEQ multiplex PCR; the TCRdb copy retains only in-frame clones and omits some. The profile shows some 100,000 clones, about 93% of them singletons. The material sequenced was peripheral blood, taken on day 0 of AZD1222 vaccination. The receptors shown here come from an adult in good health.

The chain has TRBV9 and TRBJ2-1; 7 bases agree with TRBD1. The CDR3 length is 16 residues. The V gene end was trimmed by 4 bases and the J gene end by 4 bases; junction bases not matched to a gene: 11. Germline CDR1 reads SGDLS; CDR2 reads YYNGEE. CDR3 protein: CASSPFLTGFYNEQFF. The CDR3 nucleotides read TGTGCCAGCAGCCCGTTTCTGACAGGGTTTTACAATGAGCAGTTCTTC.

This chain joins TRBV12-3 or TRBV12-4 and TRBJ1-2; D remains unclear. The ends were cut back, 1 base at V and 5 bases at J, with 8 bases in the middle. CDR3 size: 13 residues. CDR3 residues: CASSLEVLYGYTF. Here the CDR3 DNA reads TGTGCCAGCAGTTTAGAAGTTCTGTATGGCTACACCTTC.

This clone was seen once. The V gene is TRBV6-5, the J gene TRBJ1-2; possibly TRBD1 for D (6 bases). The V end was cut by 0 bases, the J end by 9 bases, with 14 bases between. CDR3 length equals 14 residues. Germline V gene data show CDR1 as MNHEY and CDR2 as SVGAGI. The CDR3 DNA follows: TGTGCCAGCAGTTACTCAGACAGGCAGTCGAGCTACACCTTC. This translates into CASSYSDRQSSYTF.

The chain joins TRBV11-2 to TRBJ1-5, with D uncertain. Trimming took off 1 base at V and 5 bases at J, with 6 bases between the two ends. CDR3 length: 13 residues. Germline CDR1 SGHAT, CDR2 FQNNGV. DNA of the CDR3: TGTGCCAGCAGCTTAGGTACAGATCAGCCCCAGCATTTT. Translating it yields CASSLGTDQPQHF.

The chain has TRBV5-6 and TRBJ2-7; TRBD1 or TRBD2 may be the D gene (5 bases each). V shed 0 bases and J shed 5 bases, with 15 bases lying between them. The germline V gene encodes CDR1 SGHDT and CDR2 YYEEEE. This CDR3 is built from 15 residues. The CDR3 here is CASSLVGDGRHEQYF. In DNA, the CDR3 is TGTGCCAGCAGCTTGGTGGGGGACGGAAGGCACGAGCAGTACTTC.

This sequence joins TRBV27 and TRBJ1-3; no clear D gene. Per germline, CDR1 MNHEY and CDR2 SMNVEV (reference sequence). The V and J ends lost 7 bases and 1 base respectively, with 5 bases between them. The CDR3 contains 12 residues. The CDR3 sequence is CASISSGNTIYF. The CDR3 bases are TGTGCCAGCATTTCATCTGGAAACACCATATATTTT.

Here the CDR3 reads CASSLNTQETQYF. In DNA form, the CDR3 reads TGTGCCAGCAGTTTGAACACCCAAGAGACCCAGTACTTC. The chain combines TRBV12-3 or TRBV12-4 with TRBJ2-5; D unresolved. V gave up 3 bases and J gave up 1 base, with 6 bases separating them. This CDR3 contains 13 residues.

This chain links TRBV5-1 with TRBJ2-1; D perhaps matches TRBD2 (6 bases). The CDR3 extends over 15 amino acids. Trimming stripped 1 base from V and 8 bases from J, with 16 bases between. Germline V gene data show CDR1 as SGHRS and CDR2 as YFSETQ. The CDR3 protein is CASSLNVGGNYEQFF. The CDR3 DNA reads TGCGCCAGCAGCTTGAATGTAGGCGGGAACTATGAGCAGTTCTTC.

V gene TRBV15 combines with J gene TRBJ1-1; 7 nucleotides align to TRBD1. Germline CDR1 LNHNV, CDR2 YYDKDF (reference sequence). The CDR3 is made up of 14 amino acids. V gave up 7 bases and J gave up 0 bases; unmatched junction bases: 5. DNA of the CDR3: TGTGCCACCATGACAGGGCCTATGAACACTGAAGCTTTCTTT. It codes for CATMTGPMNTEAFF.

The chain recombines TRBV15 with TRBJ2-2; D tentatively fits TRBD1 or TRBD2 (5 bases each). The CDR3 sequence is 16 residues long. The germline CDR1 and CDR2 sequences are LNHNV and YYDKDF (reference sequence). V was trimmed by 2 bases and J by 1 base, leaving 11 bases between them. This CDR3 reads CATSRYGTVNTGELFF. In DNA, the CDR3 is TGTGCCACCAGCAGATATGGGACGGTGAACACCGGGGAGCTGTTTTTT.

The rearrangement links TRBV7-2 to TRBJ2-5; no definite D call. V lost 4 bases, J lost 4 bases, and 10 bases lay in between. This CDR3 is 13 amino acids long. Germline V gene sequence: CDR1 SGHTA, CDR2 FQGNSA. DNA of the CDR3: TGTGCCAGCAGCTCCCGACTCTTAGAGACCCAGTACTTC. It yields the protein CASSSRLLETQYF.

The V call is TRBV27, the J call TRBJ1-3; D not resolved. The CDR3 is 15 amino acids. The germline V gene encodes CDR1 MNHEY and CDR2 SMNVEV (reference sequence). Deletions cut 2 bases from V and 1 base from J, with 9 bases between. CDR3 sequence: CASSLGSGSGNTIYF. Here the CDR3 DNA reads TGTGCCAGCAGTTTAGGCTCTGGGTCTGGAAACACCATATATTTT.

The V and J genes are TRBV10-3 and TRBJ1-2; D not certain. From germline, CDR1 is ENHRY and CDR2 SYGVKD. This CDR3 has 13 residues. Trimming left V 3 bases short and J 1 base short, with 6 bases between. In DNA form, the CDR3 reads TGTGCCATCAGTGAAGAAGTTAACTATGGCTACACCTTC. This codes for CAISEEVNYGYTF.

The rearrangement links TRBV28 to TRBJ1-2; possibly TRBD1 for D (5 bases). From germline, CDR1 is MDHEN and CDR2 SYDVKM. The CDR3 is 13 amino acids. Deletions cut 4 bases from V and 6 bases from J, with 12 bases between. The CDR3 DNA is TGTGCCAGCAGTTCCGGGGGACTAAATGGCTACACCTTC. It codes for CASSSGGLNGYTF.

In its sample, this clone was seen once. The rearrangement links TRBV18 to TRBJ2-7; 7 bases are a match to TRBD1. The CDR3 length is 15 residues. With V trimmed by 2 bases and J by 2 bases, 6 bases remained unmatched. Germline CDR1 and CDR2: KGHSH and LQKENI. CDR3 nucleotides: TGTGCCAGCTCACCATACCAGGGGGAAGCCTACGAGCAGTACTTC. This codes for CASSPYQGEAYEQYF.

The rearrangement links TRBV10-1 to TRBJ1-1; a weak D match, TRBD1 (5 bases). CDR1 and CDR2 (germline): WNHNN, SYGVQD (reference sequence). V was cut by 9 bases and J by 1 base, with 9 bases left in between. The CDR3 sequence is 12 residues long. CDR3 residues: CASGHRNTEAFF. CDR3 DNA: TGCGCCAGTGGACATAGGAACACTGAAGCTTTCTTT.

The chain couples TRBV30 to TRBJ2-7; 8 positions agree with TRBD2. There are 15 residues in the CDR3. Per germline, CDR1 GTSNPN and CDR2 SVGIG (reference sequence). The junction had 8 bases not matched to a gene; V was cut back by 1 base and J by 3 bases. The CDR3 bases are TGTGCCTGGAGTGGGGCTAGCGGGCTTATCTACGAGCAGTACTTC. Translation gives CAWSGASGLIYEQYF.

This chain connects TRBV30 to TRBJ1-6, with TRBD1 matching over 9 bases. This CDR3 has 15 residues. Germline V gives CDR1 GTSNPN, CDR2 SVGIG (reference sequence). V trimming: 0 bases; J trimming: 9 bases; junction bases outside the gene matches: 6. CDR3 in DNA: TGTGCCTGGAGTGTACTTGGGACAGGGAGTTCACCCCTCCACTTT. Encoded protein: CAWSVLGTGSSPLHF.

This clone showed up just once. The chain couples TRBV30 to TRBJ2-7; 10 nucleotides match TRBD1. The CDR3 runs to 14 residues. Unmatched junction bases numbered 10, after V lost 5 bases and J lost 6 bases. Germline V lookup: CDR1 GTSNPN, CDR2 SVGIG (reference sequence). This chain's CDR3 is CAWQLGTGVGEQYF. The CDR3 DNA follows: TGTGCCTGGCAGCTCGGGACAGGGGTGGGCGAGCAGTACTTC.

The J gene is TRBJ2-7, the V gene TRBV21-1; the DNA was not used to check the table's D call, TRBD2. TRBV21-1 is reported as a pseudogene. This CDR3 region has 16 residues. The CDR3 nucleotides read TGTGCCAGCAGCAATCCTCTAGCGGGAGGAACCTACGAGCAGTACTTC. This gives the protein CASSNPLAGGTYEQYF.

The genes are TRBV7-3 and TRBJ1-2, with a possible D match to TRBD1 (5 bases). The length of the CDR3 is 13 residues. Germline CDR1 and CDR2: SGHTA and FQGTGA. Deletions cut 3 bases from V and 6 bases from J, with 11 bases between. CDR3 sequence: CASSLAGLDGYTF. The CDR3 DNA sequence: TGTGCCAGCAGCTTGGCAGGGTTGGATGGCTACACCTTC.